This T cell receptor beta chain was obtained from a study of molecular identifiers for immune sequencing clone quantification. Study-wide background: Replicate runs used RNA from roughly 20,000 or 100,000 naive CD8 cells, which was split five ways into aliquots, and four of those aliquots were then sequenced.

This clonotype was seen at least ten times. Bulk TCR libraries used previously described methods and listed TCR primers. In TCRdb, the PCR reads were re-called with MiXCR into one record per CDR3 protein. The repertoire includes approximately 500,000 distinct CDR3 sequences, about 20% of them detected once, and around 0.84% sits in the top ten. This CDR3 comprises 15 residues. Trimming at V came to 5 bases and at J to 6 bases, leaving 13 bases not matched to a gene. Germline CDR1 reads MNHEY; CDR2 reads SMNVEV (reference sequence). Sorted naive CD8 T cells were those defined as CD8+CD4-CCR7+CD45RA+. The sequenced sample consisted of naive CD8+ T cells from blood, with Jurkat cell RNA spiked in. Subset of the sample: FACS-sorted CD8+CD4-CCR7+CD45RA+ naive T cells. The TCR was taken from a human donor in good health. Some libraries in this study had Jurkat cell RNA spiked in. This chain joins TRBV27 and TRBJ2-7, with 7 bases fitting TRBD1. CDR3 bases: TGTGCCAGCAGTCCTCGACAGGGCCTAGCCTCCGAGCAGTACTTC. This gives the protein CASSPRQGLASEQYF.